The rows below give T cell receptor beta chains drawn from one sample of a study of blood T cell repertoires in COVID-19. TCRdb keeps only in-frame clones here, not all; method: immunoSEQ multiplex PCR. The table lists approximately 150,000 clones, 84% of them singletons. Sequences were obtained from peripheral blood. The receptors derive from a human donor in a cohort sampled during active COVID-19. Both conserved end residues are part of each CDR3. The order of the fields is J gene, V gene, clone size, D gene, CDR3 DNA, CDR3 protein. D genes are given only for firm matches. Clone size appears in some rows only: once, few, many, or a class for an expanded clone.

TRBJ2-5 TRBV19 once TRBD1 TGTGCCAGCTCAACAGGGGCCCGAGAGACCCAGTACTTC CASSTGARETQYF
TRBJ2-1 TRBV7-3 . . TGTGCCAGCACTCTCACGAGGAGCGGGTACAATGAGCAGTTCTTC CASTLTRSGYNEQFF
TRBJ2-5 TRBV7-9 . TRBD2 TGTGCCAGCGGCGGGGGACAAGAGACCCAGTACTTC CASGGGQETQYF
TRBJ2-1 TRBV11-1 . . TGTGCCAGCAGCTTAGCGAGAACAGCCAATGAGCAGTTCTTC CASSLARTANEQFF
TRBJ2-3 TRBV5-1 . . TGCGCCAGCAGCTTGTACGTAACAAGCACAGATACGCAGTATTTT CASSLYVTSTDTQYF
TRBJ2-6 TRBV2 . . TGTGCCAGCAGTGAATGTGGGGACTGGGGCCAACGTCTGACTTTC CASSECGDWGQRLTF
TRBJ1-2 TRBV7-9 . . TGTGCCAGCAGCTTAGCCGGGGGGCAGAACTATGGCTACACCTTC CASSLAGGQNYGYTF
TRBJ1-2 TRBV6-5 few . TGTGCCACCCCGGGACAAGGAATATCTGGCTACACCTTC CATPGQGISGYTF
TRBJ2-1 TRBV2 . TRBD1 TGTGCCAGCAGACGCGGGACAGGGGGCCAACCCGAGCAGTTCTTC CASRRGTGGQPEQFF
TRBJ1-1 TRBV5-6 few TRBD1 TGTGCCAGCAGCAGGACAGGGGAATACACTGAAGCTTTCTTT CASSRTGEYTEAFF
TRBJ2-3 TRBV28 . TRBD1 TGTGCCAGCAGTTTAGACAGGGAGCTGGATACGCAGTATTTT CASSLDRELDTQYF
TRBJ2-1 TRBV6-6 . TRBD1 TGTGCCAGCAGCCTAACCGGGACAGGTAGGAATGAGCAGTTCTTC CASSLTGTGRNEQFF
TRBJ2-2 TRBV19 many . TGTGCCAGCGGACAGATGAACACCGGGGAGCTGTTTTTT CASGQMNTGELFF
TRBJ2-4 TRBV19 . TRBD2 TGTGCCAGTAGTTCCGGGACTAGCGGGACCCGGTACTTC CASSSGTSGTRYF
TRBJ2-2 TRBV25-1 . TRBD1 TGTGCCAGCAGTGATCTAAGACAGGGGTACACCGGGGAGCTGTTTTTT CASSDLRQGYTGELFF
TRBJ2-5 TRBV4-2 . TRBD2 TGTGCCAGCAGCCAAGTTCCTAGCGGAGAAGAGACCCAGTACTTC CASSQVPSGEETQYF
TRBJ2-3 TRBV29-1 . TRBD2 TGCAGCACCTCACAGCAGCGGGGAACGGCGAATTTT CSTSQQRGTANF
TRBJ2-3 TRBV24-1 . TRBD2 TGTGCCACCAGTGCCCCGGGACTATCAGGCGCAGATACGCAGTATTTT CATSAPGLSGADTQYF
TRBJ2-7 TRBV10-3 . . TGTGCCATCAGTGAGTTCGACGAGCAGTACTTC CAISEFDEQYF
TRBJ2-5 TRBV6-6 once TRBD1 TGTGCCAGCAGTCGACCGGGACAGGGCGAAGAGACCCAGTACTTC CASSRPGQGEETQYF
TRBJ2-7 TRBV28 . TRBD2 TGTGCCAGCAGCGCTAGCGGGGGACTCTTCTACGAGCAGTACTTC CASSASGGLFYEQYF
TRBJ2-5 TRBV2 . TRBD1 TGTGCCAGCAGAGATCGGACAGGGGCAGAGACCCAGTACTTC CASRDRTGAETQYF
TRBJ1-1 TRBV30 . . TGTGCCTGGAGTGTACGAAGCTCCCGAGGGACTGAAGCTTTCTTT CAWSVRSSRGTEAFF
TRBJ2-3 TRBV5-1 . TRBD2 TGCGCCAGCAGCTTGCTCCAACTAGCGGATCGCACAGATACGCAGTATTTT CASSLLQLADRTDTQYF
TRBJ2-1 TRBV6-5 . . TGTGCCAGCAGAGGCGGGACGTACAATGAGCAGTTCTTC CASRGGTYNEQFF
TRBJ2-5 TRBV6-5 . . TGTGCCAGCACAAACCAAGAGACCCAGTACTTC CASTNQETQYF
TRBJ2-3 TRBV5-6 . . TGTGCCAGCAGCCCCCCGGTCTCCGCAGATACGCAGTATTTT CASSPPVSADTQYF